This T cell receptor beta chain was recorded in a study of cytomegalovirus exposure and HLA in healthy donors (TCRdb year 2017). With regard to the full study: An earlier analysis of approximately 640 of the donors reported about 250 Gb of sequence data and roughly 100 million unique TCR beta sequences from about 179 million T cells. An early release covering around 630 HLA-typed donors comprised around 300 gigabases of sequencing data and about 90 million unique TCR sequences. Among the approximately 400 genotyped donors, around 81% belonged to the genetic ancestry cluster associated with self-reported Caucasian donors. The study was designed to test whether signatures of past pathogen exposure could be identified by cataloging public T cell receptors. The study profiled the T cell repertoires of 500 to 800 subjects by immunosequencing and related them to cytomegalovirus serostatus. In addition to the first cohort of roughly 700 subjects, a separate validation cohort of 120 different subjects was used. To predict cytomegalovirus infection status, the study brought together high-throughput TCR immunosequencing, statistical association of individual TCRs with disease status, and machine learning. To study patterns of TCR occurrence, a later analysis re-analyzed previously published TCR beta repertoires from more than 550 donors and added high-resolution HLA genotyping. Rather than drawing on any new phenotypic data, the later analysis identified candidate immune exposures from TCR beta sequences and the way those sequences occurred across donors. An earlier analysis of 500 to 750 of the donors applied high-throughput TCR beta sequencing to assess whether each TCR beta V gene segment acted as functional or pseudogenic. Alongside the repertoire data, information on donor age, sex, ethnicity and CMV serostatus was compiled. Genome-wide SNP genotypes for about three fifths of the roughly 700 donors were used in a later genetic analysis, which treated that subset as a discovery cohort. Every repertoire in the discovery cohort had been generated on one and the same sequencing platform. Both class I and class II loci were covered by HLA typing, at four-digit resolution. Typing coverage differed by locus: A, B, C, DRB1 and DQB1 were typed in roughly 620-640 donors, DQA1 in about 550, DPA1 in 600 to 610, and DPB1 in 472. Several DR-DQ haplotypes were handled as single units for association and clustering because linkage in the cohort was strong. On average, roughly 250,000 unique TCR beta nucleotide sequences were sequenced per donor among several hundred genotyped donors of the cohort, with about 19% of those sequences being non-productive.

The library was prepared using the immunoSEQ multiplex PCR assay. For the multiplex PCR, a mixture combining 60 forward primers for TCR Vbeta segments and 13 reverse primers for TCR Jbeta segments was used. The CDR3 region of rearranged TCR beta genes was amplified from genomic DNA by a multiplex PCR assay. Amplified TCR beta libraries were sequenced as 87-base-pair reads on the Illumina HiSeq System. The paper's processing steps were these. A later analysis tallied roughly 78 million unique TCR beta chains across the 550 to 850 repertoires, and around 12 million of those chains were shared by two or more donors. Raw reads were error-corrected and collapsed into unique sequences by a nearest-neighbor algorithm in which closely related sequences were merged to remove PCR and sequencing errors. Alignment of CDR3 sequences to IMGT reference sequences was used to assign V, D and J gene segments. For a sequence to be retained, a match of at least six nucleotides was required to both a V gene segment and a J gene segment. A rearrangement counted as productive if the CDR3 had no stop codons and remained in frame with V and J, and every other rearrangement counted as non-productive. CDR3 was defined according to IMGT convention as the region running from the second conserved V-encoded cysteine to the conserved J-encoded phenylalanine. Sequences without an unambiguous match to a single V gene segment were excluded from the earlier analysis of several hundred of the donors. In an earlier analysis of almost 600 of the donors, a V segment was called functional when productive rearrangements were above 56.7%, and segregating when the standard deviation between donors exceeded 5%. A statistical classification framework was built for diagnosing cytomegalovirus status from the catalog of TCR beta chain sequences. A later analysis assigned V and J genes by comparing TCR nucleotide sequences with IMGT/GENE-DB human TR gene sequences. Using the TCRdist pipeline, a later analysis assigned CDR3 sequences along with most-parsimonious VDJ recombination scenarios. In a later analysis, each TCR beta chain was defined by its CDR3 amino acid sequence together with its V-gene family, and reads lacking a unique V-gene family were excluded. In a later analysis, 450 to 600 highly shared, low-generation-probability nucleotide sequences were removed to address suspected cross-contamination and a sequencing artifact. A later analysis calculated a clonal expansion index for each public chain from normalized within-repertoire ranks of inferred template counts. In a later analysis, generation probabilities were computed with a VDJ recombination model fitted to out-of-frame rearrangements, and the resulting probabilities were checked against IGoR. In a later analysis, hypergeometric tests were used to score TCR-TCR, TCR-HLA and TCR-CMV co-occurrence, with a repertoire-size bias correction applied to TCR pairs. False discovery rates were estimated in a later analysis by permuting HLA or CMV assignments 20 times. A later analysis grouped co-occurring TCRs with DBSCAN, adding TCRdist sequence similarity when clustering within HLA-allele-positive subsets. Co-occurrence clustering excluded repertoires with fewer than 30,000 or more than 120,000 public chains, plus five with anomalous nucleotide sharing. The source is immuneACCESS, and TCRdb retained only in-frame sequences with V and J called. Part of the clones is not carried over; for the studies checked, unresolved V genes explain less than half of this, and the remainder is unexplained. V, J and clone size are those of that table, while D and trimming were read from the DNA. The sample table shows some 67,000 clones, and around 91% are seen once. 9.5% to 13% of the sample lies in the top ten.

The CDR3 sequence holds 12 residues, the cysteine and phenylalanine included. Solely the CDR3 DNA is kept, with 36 bases framed from the first base. V was cut back by 7 bases and J by 3 bases, leaving a gap of 9 bases between them. For CDR1 and CDR2, the germline V gene lists SGHVS and FQNEAQ. The cohort was made up of 666 healthy bone marrow donors. At the time of sampling, every cohort member was nominally healthy, though immune exposures that went unrecorded were likely present. The donor tested CMV seropositive and was one of the 289 seropositive cohort members. A peripheral blood sample was provided by each donor, and peripheral blood mononuclear cells were used for TCR beta sequencing. The Qiagen DNeasy Blood Extraction Kit was used to extract genomic DNA from the blood cell samples. Remarks on this clone: What antigen it recognizes has not been identified. Base qualities are missing; no much larger clone stands one base away.

Findings and caveats that apply to the study as a whole: The study listed 150 to 200 TCR beta chains as associated with cytomegalovirus. The 87-base-pair reads could not distinguish some IMGT-functional V segments, including TRBV6-2 and TRBV6-3, so those segments were excluded. While some public TCRs were present in many individuals, most TCR sequences turned up only very rarely across donors. Specific HLA alleles were associated with roughly 17,000 TCR beta sequences at a false discovery rate of 0.05 in a later analysis. In a later analysis, several top co-occurrence clusters were reported to appear linked to parvovirus B19, influenza, CMV and Epstein-Barr virus. In a later genetic analysis, fewer N-insertions in productive TCRs were reported among donors in an Asian-associated ancestry cluster than the roughly 640-donor mean. In an earlier analysis of about 600 of the donors, most TCR beta V segments appeared in productive rearrangements about 87% or about 30% of the time, broadly matching IMGT annotations. In a later analysis, HLA-associated TCR beta chains showed more clonal expansion and lower generation probabilities than non-associated chains that were equally common. Because counts were too low, more than 15 rarely observed V segments, including chromosome 9 orphons, were excluded from the earlier analysis of roughly 580 of the donors. A group of highly shared sequence variants was considered likely to be a technical artifact of the sequencing pipeline. Immune exposure information for the cohort was limited to CMV serostatus. The authors suggested that the approach could potentially be extended to other disease states and immunological phenotypes. Because some donors lacked HLA typing at each locus, the association tests relied only on the typed subset. A further reported finding was that TCR beta sequences accurately predicted the HLA-A and HLA-B alleles for most subjects in the first cohort. In vitro tests confirmed that three of the cytomegalovirus-associated TCR beta chains recognize cytomegalovirus antigens. When HLA alleles, especially DR and DQ, strongly co-occurred, attributing TCR associations to individual alleles was difficult. In a later analysis, most CMV-associated TCR beta chains were found to appear HLA-restricted, with HLA associations seemingly driven largely by CMV exposure. In a later analysis, the rate of TCR association differed among HLA loci, with DRB1 alleles having the most associated TCRs and HLA-C alleles having the fewest. Presence/absence analyses assumed roughly uniform sequencing depth across donors, an assumption that may not hold. Linkage disequilibrium might explain the correlated functional status among segregating V segments, but an unknown experimental factor could not be excluded. The classifier was reported to diagnose cytomegalovirus status with high specificity and sensitivity in both the original cohort and the validation cohort. A later genetic analysis associated a missense DCLRE1C variant with V-gene and J-gene trimming of TCR beta chains, and an independent cohort replicated the association. This cohort had only TCR beta chains sequenced, and the lack of alpha or paired-chain data limited which features could be detected.

This sequence originates from a woman younger than 45 in good health and CMV-seropositive. Sequencing was done on a sample of PBMCs. The chain is assembled from TRBV7-8 and TRBJ1-1; the D gene cannot be resolved reliably. Here the CDR3 is given as CASTPQYTEAFF. The DNA sequence is TGTGCCAGCACCCCCCAGTACACTGAAGCTTTCTTT. When the CDR3 is completed using the reference TRBV7-8 and TRBJ1-1 genes on either side, the full variable domain is GAGVSQSPRYKVAKRGQDVALRCDPISGHVSLFWYQQALGQGPEFLTYFQNEAQLDKSGLPSDRFFAERPEGSVSTLKIQRTQQEDSAVYLCASTPQYTEAFFGQGTRLTVV.